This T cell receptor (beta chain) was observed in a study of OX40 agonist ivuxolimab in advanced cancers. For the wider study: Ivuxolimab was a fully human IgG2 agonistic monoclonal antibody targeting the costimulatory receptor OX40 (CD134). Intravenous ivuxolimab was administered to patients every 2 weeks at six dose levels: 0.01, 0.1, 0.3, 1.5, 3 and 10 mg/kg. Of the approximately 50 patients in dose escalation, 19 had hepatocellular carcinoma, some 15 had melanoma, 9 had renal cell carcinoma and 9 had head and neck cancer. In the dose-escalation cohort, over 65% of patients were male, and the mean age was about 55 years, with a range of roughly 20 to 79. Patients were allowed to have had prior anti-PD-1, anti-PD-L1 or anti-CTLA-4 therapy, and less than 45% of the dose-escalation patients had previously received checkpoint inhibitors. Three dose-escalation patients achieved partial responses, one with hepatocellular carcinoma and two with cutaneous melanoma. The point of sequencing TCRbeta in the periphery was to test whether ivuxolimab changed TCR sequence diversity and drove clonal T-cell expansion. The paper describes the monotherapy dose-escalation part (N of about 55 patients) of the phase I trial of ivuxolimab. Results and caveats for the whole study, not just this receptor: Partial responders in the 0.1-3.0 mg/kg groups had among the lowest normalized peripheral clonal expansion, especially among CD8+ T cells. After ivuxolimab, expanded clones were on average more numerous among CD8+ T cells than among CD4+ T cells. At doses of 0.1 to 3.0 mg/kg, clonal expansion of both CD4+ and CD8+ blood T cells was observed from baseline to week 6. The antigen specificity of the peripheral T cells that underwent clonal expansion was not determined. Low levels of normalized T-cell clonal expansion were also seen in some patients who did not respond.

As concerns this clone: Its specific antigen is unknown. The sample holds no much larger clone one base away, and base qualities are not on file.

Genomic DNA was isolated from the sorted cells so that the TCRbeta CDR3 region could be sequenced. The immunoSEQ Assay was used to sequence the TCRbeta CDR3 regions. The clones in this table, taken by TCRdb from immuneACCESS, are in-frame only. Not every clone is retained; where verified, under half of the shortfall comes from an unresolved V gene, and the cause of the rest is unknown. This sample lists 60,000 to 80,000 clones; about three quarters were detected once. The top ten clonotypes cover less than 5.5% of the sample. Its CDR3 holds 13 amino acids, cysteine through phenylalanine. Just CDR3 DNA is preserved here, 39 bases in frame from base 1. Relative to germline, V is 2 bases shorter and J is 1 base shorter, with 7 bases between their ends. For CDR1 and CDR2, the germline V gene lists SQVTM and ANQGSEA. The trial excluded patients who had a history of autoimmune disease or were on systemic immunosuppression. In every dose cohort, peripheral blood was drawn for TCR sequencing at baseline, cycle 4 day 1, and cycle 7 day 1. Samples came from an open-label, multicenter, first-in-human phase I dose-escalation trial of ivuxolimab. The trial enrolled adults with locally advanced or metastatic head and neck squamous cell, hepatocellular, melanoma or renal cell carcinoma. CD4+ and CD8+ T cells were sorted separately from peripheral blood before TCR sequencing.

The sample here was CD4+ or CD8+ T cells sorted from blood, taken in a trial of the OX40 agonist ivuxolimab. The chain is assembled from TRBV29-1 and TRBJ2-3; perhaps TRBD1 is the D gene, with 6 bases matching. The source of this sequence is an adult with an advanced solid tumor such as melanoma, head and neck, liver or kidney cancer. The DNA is TGCAGCGTTGAAACAGGGCGCACAGATACGCAGTATTTT. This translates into CSVETGRTDTQYF.